The text below deals with one T cell receptor (beta chain). Its antigen is unidentified. The data stem from a study of long-term antiretroviral therapy in people with HIV. Looking at the study overall: It was about a decade before the 2015 immediate-ART recommendation that the earliest samples were taken.

The study, taken as a whole, reports: Clonotypes expanded prior to ART showed repertoire dominance at all sampled time points. Collection of the blood, which took place between the mid-2000s and the late 2010s, possibly occurred under older ART regimens.

The V gene end was trimmed by 3 bases and the J gene end by 4 bases; junction bases not matched to a gene: 5. The CDR3 extends over 15 amino acids. Germline V gene data show CDR1 as MNHEY and CDR2 as SMNVEV (reference sequence). Run at survey level, the immunoSEQ assay was version v3.0. Sequencing targeted 40,000-50,000 T-cell genomes per sample. Here immunoSEQ multiplex PCR was the method, and the copy in TCRdb shows in-frame clones only, minus some. The sample holds about 20,000 clones; approximately 88% are singletons and the top ten take around 9.5%. This material consisted of unsorted PBMCs, taken 1.2 years after starting antiretroviral therapy. The rearrangement joins TRBV27 to TRBJ2-7, with TRBD2 matching 11 bases. The sequence derives from a middle-aged woman with HIV. The CDR3, as DNA: TGTGCCAGCAGTTTTACTCTAGCGGGAGGTTACGAGCAGTACTTC. This sequence encodes CASSFTLAGGYEQYF.